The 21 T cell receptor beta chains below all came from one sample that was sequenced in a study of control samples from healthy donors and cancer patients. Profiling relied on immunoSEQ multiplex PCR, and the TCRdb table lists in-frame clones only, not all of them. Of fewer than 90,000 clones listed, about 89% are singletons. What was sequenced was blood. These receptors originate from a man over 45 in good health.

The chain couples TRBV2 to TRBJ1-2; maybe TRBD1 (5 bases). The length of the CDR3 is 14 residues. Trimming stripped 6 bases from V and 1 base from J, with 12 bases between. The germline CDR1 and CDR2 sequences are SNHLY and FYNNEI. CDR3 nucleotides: TGTGCCAGCAGGCCGAGGGGCCTTAACTATGGCTACACCTTC. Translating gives CASRPRGLNYGYTF.

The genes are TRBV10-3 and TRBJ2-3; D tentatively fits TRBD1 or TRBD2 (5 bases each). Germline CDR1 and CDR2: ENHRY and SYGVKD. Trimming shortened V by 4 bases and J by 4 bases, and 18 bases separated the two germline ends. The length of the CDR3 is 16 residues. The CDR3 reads CAISVNWRQGADTQYF. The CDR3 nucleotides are TGTGCCATCAGTGTAAATTGGAGGCAGGGAGCAGATACGCAGTATTTT.

CDR3 sequence: CASSATSGNGDTQYF. For the CDR3, the DNA is TGTGCCAGCAGTGCGACTAGCGGGAACGGTGATACGCAGTATTTT. This chain links TRBV9 with TRBJ2-3; 11 bases agree with TRBD2. V shed 5 bases, J shed 6 bases, and the junction held 8 bases outside the gene matches. CDR3 size: 15 residues. Germline CDR1 and CDR2: SGDLS and YYNGEE.

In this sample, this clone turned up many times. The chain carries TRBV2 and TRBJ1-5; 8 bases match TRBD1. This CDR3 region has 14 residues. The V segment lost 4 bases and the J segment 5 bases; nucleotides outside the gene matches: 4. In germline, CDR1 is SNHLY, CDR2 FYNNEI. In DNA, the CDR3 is TGTGCCAGCAGTGGGCAGGGGGCTGATCAGCCCCAGCATTTT. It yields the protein CASSGQGADQPQHF.

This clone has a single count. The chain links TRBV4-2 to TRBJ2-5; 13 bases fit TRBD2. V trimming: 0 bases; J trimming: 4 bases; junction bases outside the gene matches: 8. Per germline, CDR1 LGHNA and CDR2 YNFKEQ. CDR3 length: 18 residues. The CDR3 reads CASSQDRGTSGIIETQYF. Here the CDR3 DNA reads TGTGCCAGCAGCCAAGATAGGGGGACTAGCGGGATAATAGAGACCCAGTACTTC.

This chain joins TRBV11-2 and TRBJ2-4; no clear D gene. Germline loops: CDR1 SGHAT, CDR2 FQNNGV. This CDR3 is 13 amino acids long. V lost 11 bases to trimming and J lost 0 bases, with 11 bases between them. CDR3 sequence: CASTRGAKNIQYF. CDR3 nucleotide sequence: TGTGCCTCGACCAGAGGAGCCAAAAACATTCAGTACTTC.

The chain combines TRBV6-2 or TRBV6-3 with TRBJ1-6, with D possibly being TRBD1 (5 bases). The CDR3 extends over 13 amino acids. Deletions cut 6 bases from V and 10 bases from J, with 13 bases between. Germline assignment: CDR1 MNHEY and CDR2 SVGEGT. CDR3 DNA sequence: TGTGCCAGCAGCATCGGACAAGTCTCACCCCTCCACTTT. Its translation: CASSIGQVSPLHF.

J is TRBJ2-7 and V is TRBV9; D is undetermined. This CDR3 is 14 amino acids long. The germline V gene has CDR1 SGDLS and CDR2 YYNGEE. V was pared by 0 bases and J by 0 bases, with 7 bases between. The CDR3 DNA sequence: TGTGCCAGCAGCGTAGAGGATTTCTCCTACGAGCAGTACTTC. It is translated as CASSVEDFSYEQYF. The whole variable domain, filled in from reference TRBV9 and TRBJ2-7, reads DSGVTQTPKHLITATGQRVTLRCSPRSGDLSVYWYQQSLDQGLQFLIQYYNGEERAKGNILERFSAQQFPDLHSELNLSSLELGDSALYFCASSVEDFSYEQYFGPGTRLTVT.

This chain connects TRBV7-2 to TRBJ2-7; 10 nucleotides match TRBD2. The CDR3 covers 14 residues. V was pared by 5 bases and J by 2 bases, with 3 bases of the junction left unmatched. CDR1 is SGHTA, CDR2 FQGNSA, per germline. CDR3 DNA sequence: TGTGCCAGCAGCAGGACTAGCGGAGCCTACGAGCAGTACTTC. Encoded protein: CASSRTSGAYEQYF.

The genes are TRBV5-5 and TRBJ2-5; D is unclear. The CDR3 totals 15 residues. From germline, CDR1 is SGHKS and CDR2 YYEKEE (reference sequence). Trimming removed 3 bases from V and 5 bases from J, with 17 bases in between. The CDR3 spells CASSSDLSLRETQYF. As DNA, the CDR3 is TGTGCCAGCAGCTCGGACCTGTCCCTTCGGGAGACCCAGTACTTC.

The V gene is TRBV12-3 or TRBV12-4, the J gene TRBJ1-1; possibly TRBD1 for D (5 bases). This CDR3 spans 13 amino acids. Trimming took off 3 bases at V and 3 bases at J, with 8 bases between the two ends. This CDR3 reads CASSLGQYTEAFF. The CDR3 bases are TGTGCCAGCAGTTTGGGGCAGTACACTGAAGCTTTCTTT.

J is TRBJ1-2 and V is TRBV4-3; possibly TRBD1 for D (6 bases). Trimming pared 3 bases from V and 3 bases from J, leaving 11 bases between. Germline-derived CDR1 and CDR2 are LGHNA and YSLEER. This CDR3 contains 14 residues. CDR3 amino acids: CASSHTWTDYGYTF. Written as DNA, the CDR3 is TGCGCCAGCAGCCATACGTGGACAGACTATGGCTACACCTTC.

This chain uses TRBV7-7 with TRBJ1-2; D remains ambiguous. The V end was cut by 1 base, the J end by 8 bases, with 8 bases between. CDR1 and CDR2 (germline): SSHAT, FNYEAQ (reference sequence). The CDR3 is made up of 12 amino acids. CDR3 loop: CASSLGADGYTF. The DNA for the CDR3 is TGTGCCAGCAGCTTAGGGGCGGACGGCTACACCTTC.

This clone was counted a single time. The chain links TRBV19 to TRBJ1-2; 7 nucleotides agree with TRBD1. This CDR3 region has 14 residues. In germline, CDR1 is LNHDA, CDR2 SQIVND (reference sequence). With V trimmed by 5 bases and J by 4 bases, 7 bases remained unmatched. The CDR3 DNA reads TGTGCCAGTAGTCGAGGACAGGTACCCTATGGCTACACCTTC. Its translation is CASSRGQVPYGYTF.

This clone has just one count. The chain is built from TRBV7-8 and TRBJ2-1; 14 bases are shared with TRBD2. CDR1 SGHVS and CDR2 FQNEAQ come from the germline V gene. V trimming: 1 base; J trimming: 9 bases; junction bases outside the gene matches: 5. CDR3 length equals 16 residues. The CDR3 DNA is TGTGCCAGCAGCTTAGAGGGACTAGCGGGAGAGTTTGAGCAGTTCTTC. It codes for CASSLEGLAGEFEQFF.

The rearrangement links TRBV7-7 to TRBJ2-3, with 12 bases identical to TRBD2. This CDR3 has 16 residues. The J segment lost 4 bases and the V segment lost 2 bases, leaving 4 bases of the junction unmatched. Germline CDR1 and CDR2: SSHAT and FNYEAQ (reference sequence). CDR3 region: CASSLTSGGFADTQYF. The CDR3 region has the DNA TGTGCCAGCAGCTTAACTAGCGGGGGGTTTGCAGATACGCAGTATTTT.

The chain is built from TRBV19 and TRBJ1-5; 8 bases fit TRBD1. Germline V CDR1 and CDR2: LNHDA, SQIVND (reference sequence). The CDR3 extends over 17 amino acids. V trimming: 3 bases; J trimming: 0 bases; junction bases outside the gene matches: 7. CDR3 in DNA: TGTGCCAGTAGTATTGGACAGGGACGGTATAGCAATCAGCCCCAGCATTTT. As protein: CASSIGQGRYSNQPQHF.

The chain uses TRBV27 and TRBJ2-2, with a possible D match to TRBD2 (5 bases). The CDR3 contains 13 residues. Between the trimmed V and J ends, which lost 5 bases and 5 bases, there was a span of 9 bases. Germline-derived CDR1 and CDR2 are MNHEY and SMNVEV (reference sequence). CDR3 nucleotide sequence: TGTGCCAGCAGTCCGGACTTTACCGGGGAGCTGTTTTTT. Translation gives CASSPDFTGELFF.

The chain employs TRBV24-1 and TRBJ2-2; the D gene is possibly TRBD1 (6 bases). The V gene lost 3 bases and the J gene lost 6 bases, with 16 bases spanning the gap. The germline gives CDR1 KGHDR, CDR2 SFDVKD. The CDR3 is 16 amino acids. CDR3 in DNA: TGTGCCACCAGTGATCCGGTTTTACAGGGAGCCGGGGAGCTGTTTTTT. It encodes CATSDPVLQGAGELFF.

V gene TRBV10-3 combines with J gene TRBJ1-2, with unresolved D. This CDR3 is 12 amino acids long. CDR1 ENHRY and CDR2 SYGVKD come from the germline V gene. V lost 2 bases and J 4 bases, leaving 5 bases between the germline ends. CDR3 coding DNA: TGTGCCATCAGTGAGGCCATCTATGGCTACACCTTC. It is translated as CAISEAIYGYTF.

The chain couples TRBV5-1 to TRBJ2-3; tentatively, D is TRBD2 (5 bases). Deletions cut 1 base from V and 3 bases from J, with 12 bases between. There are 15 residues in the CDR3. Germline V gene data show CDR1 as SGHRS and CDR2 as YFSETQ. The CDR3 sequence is CASSLRAAGTDTQYF. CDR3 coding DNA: TGCGCCAGCAGCTTGAGAGCGGCGGGTACAGATACGCAGTATTTT.